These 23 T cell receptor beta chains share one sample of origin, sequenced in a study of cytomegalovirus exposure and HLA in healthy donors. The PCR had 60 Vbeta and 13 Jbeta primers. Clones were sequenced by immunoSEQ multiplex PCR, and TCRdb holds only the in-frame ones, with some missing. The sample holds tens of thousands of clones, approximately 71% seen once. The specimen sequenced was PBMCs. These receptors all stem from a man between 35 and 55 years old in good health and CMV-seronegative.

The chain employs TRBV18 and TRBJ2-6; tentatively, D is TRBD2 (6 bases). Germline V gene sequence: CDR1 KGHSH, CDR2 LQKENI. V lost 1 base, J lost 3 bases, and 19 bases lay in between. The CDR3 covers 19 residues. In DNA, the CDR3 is TGTGCCAGCTCACCACTCGTAGGGAGGATTACGAGTGGGGCCAACGTCCTGACTTTC. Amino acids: CASSPLVGRITSGANVLTF. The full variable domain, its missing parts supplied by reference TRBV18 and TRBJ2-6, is NAGVMQNPRHLVRRRGQEARLRCSPMKGHSHVYWYRQLPEEGLKFMVYLQKENIIDESGMPKERFSAEFPKEGPSILRIQQVVRGDSAAYFCASSPLVGRITSGANVLTFGAGSRLTVL.

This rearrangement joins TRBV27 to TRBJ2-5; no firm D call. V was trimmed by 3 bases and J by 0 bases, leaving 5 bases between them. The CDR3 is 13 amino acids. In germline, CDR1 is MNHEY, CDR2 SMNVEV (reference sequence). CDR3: CASSFQYQETQYF. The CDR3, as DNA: TGTGCCAGCAGTTTCCAGTACCAAGAGACCCAGTACTTC.

CDR3 sequence: CASSETRQGTYEQYF. CDR3 coding DNA: TGTGCCAGCAGTGAAACTCGACAGGGAACCTACGAGCAGTACTTC. This chain links TRBV2 with TRBJ2-7; TRBD1 matches at 7 bases. The V gene's germline CDR1 is SNHLY and CDR2 FYNNEI. The CDR3 totals 15 residues. V trimming: 2 bases; J trimming: 2 bases; junction bases outside the gene matches: 6.

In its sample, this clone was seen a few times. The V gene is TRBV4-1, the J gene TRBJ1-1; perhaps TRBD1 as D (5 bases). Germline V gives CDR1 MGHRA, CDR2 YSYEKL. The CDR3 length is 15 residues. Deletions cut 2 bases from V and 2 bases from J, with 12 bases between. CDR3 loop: CASSQSTVGNTEAFF. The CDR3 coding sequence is TGCGCCAGCAGCCAATCGACAGTTGGTAACACTGAAGCTTTCTTT.

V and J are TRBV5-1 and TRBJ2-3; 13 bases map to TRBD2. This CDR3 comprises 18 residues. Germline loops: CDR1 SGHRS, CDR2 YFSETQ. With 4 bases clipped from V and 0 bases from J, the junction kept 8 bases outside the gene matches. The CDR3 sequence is CASSSTSGGATSTDTQYF. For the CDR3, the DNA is TGCGCCAGCAGCAGTACTAGCGGGGGGGCCACTAGCACAGATACGCAGTATTTT.

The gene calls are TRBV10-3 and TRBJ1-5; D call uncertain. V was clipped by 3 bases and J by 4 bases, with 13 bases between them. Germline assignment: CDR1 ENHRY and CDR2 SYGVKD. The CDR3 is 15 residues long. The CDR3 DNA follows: TGTGCCATCAGTGATGGAGGGCTGCTAAATCAGCCCCAGCATTTT. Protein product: CAISDGGLLNQPQHF.

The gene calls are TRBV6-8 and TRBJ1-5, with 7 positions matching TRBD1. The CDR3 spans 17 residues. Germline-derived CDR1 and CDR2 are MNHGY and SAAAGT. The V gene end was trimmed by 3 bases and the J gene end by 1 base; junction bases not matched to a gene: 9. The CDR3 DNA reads TGTGCCAGCAGTTATTGGGCAGGGGGGAGAAGCAATCAGCCCCAGCATTTT. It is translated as CASSYWAGGRSNQPQHF.

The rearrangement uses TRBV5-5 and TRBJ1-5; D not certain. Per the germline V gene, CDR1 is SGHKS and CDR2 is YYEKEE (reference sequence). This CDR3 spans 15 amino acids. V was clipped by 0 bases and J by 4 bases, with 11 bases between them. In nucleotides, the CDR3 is TGTGCCAGCAGCTTGGGCGGCAGGAGGAATCAGCCCCAGCATTTT. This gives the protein CASSLGGRRNQPQHF.

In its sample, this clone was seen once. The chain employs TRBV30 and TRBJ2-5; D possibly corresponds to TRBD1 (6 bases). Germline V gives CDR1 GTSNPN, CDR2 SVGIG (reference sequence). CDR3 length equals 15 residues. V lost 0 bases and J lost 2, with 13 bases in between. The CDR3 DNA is TGTGCCTGGAGTGTACGAACAGGGCGGCAAGAGACCCAGTACTTC. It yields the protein CAWSVRTGRQETQYF.

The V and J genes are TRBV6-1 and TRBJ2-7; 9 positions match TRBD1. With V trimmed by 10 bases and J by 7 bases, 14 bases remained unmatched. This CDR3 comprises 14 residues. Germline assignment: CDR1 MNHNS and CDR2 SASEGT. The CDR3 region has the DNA TGTGCCACCCGGGGACAGGGTTTCTTCCGTGAGCAGTACTTC. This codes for CATRGQGFFREQYF.

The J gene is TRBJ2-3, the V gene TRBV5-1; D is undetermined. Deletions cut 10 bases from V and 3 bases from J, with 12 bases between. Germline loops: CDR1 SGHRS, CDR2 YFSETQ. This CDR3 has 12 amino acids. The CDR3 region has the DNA TGCGCCTCCGGAGCCGAGACAGATACGCAGTATTTT. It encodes CASGAETDTQYF.

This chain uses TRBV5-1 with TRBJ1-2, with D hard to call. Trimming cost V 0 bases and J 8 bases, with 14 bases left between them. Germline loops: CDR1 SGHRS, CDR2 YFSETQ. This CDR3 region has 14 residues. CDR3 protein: CASSLETAAWGYTF. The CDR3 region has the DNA TGCGCCAGCAGCTTGGAAACGGCGGCGTGGGGCTACACCTTC.

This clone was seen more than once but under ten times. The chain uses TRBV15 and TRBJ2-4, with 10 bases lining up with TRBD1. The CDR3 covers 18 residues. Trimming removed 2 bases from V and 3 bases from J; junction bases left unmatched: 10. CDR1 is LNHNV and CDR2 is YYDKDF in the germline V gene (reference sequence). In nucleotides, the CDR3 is TGTGCCACCAGCAGACCTCCGGGACAGGGGTTGGTCAAAAACATTCAGTACTTC. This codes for CATSRPPGQGLVKNIQYF.

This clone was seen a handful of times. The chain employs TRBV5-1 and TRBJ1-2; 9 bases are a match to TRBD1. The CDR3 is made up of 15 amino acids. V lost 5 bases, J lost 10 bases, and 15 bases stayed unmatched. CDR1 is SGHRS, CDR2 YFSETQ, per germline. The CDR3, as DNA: TGCGCCAGCAGTTCCCGGACCGGGACAGGGTCGGTCTACACCTTC. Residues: CASSSRTGTGSVYTF.

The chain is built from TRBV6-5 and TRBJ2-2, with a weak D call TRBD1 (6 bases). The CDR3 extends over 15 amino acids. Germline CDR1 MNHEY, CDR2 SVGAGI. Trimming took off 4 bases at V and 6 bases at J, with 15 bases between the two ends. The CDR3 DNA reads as TGTGCCAGCAGTTTCGGGACACGAAGCGCCGGGGAGCTGTTTTTT. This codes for CASSFGTRSAGELFF.

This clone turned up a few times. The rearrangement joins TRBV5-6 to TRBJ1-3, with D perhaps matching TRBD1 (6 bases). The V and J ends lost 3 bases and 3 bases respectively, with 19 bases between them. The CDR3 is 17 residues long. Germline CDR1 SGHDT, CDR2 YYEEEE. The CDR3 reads CASSSHTWTDLGNTIYF. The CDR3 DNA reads TGTGCCAGCAGCTCCCATACCTGGACAGACCTTGGAAACACCATATATTTT.

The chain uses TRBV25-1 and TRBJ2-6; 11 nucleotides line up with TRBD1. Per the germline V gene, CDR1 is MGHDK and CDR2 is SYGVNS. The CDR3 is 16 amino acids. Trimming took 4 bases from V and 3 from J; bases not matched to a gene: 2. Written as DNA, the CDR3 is TGTGCCAGCAGTGGGACAGGGGGCTTTGGGGCCAACGTCCTGACTTTC. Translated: CASSGTGGFGANVLTF.

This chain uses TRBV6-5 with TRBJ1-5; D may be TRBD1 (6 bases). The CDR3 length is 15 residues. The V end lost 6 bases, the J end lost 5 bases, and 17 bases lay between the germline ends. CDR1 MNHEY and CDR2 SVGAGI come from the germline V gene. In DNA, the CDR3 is TGTGCCAGCAGGAGGGACACGTCCTTCCATCAGCCCCAGCATTTT. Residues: CASRRDTSFHQPQHF.

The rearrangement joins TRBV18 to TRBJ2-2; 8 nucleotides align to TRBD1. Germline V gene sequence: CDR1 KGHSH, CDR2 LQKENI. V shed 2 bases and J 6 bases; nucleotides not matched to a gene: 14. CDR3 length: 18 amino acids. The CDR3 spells CASSPASGTGLPAGELFF. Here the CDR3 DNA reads TGTGCCAGCTCACCAGCATCCGGGACAGGCCTTCCCGCCGGGGAGCTGTTTTTT. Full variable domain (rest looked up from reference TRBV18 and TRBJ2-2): NAGVMQNPRHLVRRRGQEARLRCSPMKGHSHVYWYRQLPEEGLKFMVYLQKENIIDESGMPKERFSAEFPKEGPSILRIQQVVRGDSAAYFCASSPASGTGLPAGELFFGEGSRLTVL.

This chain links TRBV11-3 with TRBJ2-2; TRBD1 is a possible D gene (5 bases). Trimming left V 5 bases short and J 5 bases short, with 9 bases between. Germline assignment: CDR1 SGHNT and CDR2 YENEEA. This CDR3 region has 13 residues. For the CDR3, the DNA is TGTGCCAGCAGCCCCCAGGGAACCGGGGAGCTGTTTTTT. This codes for CASSPQGTGELFF.

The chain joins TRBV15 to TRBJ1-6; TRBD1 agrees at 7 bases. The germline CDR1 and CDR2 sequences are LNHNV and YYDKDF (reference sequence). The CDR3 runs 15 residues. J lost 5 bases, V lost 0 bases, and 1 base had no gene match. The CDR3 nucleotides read TGTGCCACCAGCAGAGATCAGGGGGATAATTCACCCCTCCACTTT. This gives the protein CATSRDQGDNSPLHF.

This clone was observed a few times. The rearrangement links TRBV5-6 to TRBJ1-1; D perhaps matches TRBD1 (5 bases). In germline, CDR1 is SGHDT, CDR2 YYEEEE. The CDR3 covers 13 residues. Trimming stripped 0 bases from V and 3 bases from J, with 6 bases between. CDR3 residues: CASSLAGDTEAFF. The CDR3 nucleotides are TGTGCCAGCAGCTTGGCGGGGGACACTGAAGCTTTCTTT.

CDR3 protein: CASTGGVRAHTEAFF. CDR3 sequence (DNA): TGTGCCAGCACCGGCGGGGTACGGGCCCACACTGAAGCTTTCTTT. This chain connects TRBV25-1 to TRBJ1-1; D gene unclear. This CDR3 spans 15 amino acids. V lost 7 bases to trimming and J lost 3 bases, with 18 bases between them. Germline V lookup: CDR1 MGHDK, CDR2 SYGVNS. Variable domain in full (rest from reference TRBV25-1 and TRBJ1-1): EADIYQTPRYLVIGTGKKITLECSQTMGHDKMYWYQQDPGMELHLIHYSYGVNSTEKGDLSSESTVSRIRTEHFPLTLESARPSHTSQYLCASTGGVRAHTEAFFGQGTRLTVV.